The T cell receptor beta chain described here comes from a study of T cells in Graves' hyperthyroidism and ophthalmopathy. CDR1 is SGHTA and CDR2 is FQGTGA in the germline V gene. The V segment lost 5 bases and the J segment 2 bases; nucleotides outside the gene matches: 6. The CDR3 runs to 16 residues. RNA transcripts served as the template for amplifying TCR beta CDR3 regions. First-round RT-PCR of the TCR CDR3 relied on the HTBI primer set. TCRdb called the multiplex PCR reads again in MiXCR, with one record for every CDR3 protein. The data show around 620,000 distinct CDR3 sequences, more than 13% seen once. Ten or more counts support this clonotype. Its antigen is unidentified. Study observations and caveats: The blood repertoire included most of the expanded thyroid clonotypes above 0.001.

The V gene is TRBV7-3, the J gene TRBJ2-2, with 9 positions matching TRBD1. The receptor's source is a young woman with Graves' ophthalmopathy. The sample taken for sequencing was blood. The CDR3: CASSPTDRGNTGELFF. For the CDR3, the DNA is TGTGCCAGCAGCCCGACGGACAGGGGAAACACCGGGGAGCTGTTTTTT.